The sequence of this T cell receptor beta chain was determined in a study of T-cell reconstitution after alpha-beta-depleted transplantation in children. Study conclusions and caveats: At the one-year point after transplant, T-cell counts and TCRbeta diversity were found to come mostly from T cells that had been newly produced. Reportedly, alpha-beta T cells present about two months post-transplant originated from several hundred expanded clones of graft origin. High day-60 TCRbeta diversity in some patients came from surviving recipient T cells and thymic progenitors.

Unique molecular identifiers were built into the TCRbeta library. Each CDR3 protein gets one entry after TCRdb re-called the PCR reads with MiXCR. The profile shows about 420,000 distinct CDR3 sequences, roughly 17% of them singletons. In the case of this clonotype: Its antigen is not identified.

Germline CDR1 reads SGHVS; CDR2 reads FQNEAQ. Trimming left V 5 bases short and J 4 bases short, with 21 bases between. The CDR3 is 16 residues long. The J gene is TRBJ2-7, the V gene TRBV7-8; D is undetermined. The receptor's source is a boy in the first two years of life who had a stem cell transplant for Wiskott-Aldrich syndrome, so the T cells may come from the graft donor. Material: PBMCs, mostly from graft donor cells, obtained 360 days after TCRalphabeta/CD19-depleted stem cell transplant. The CDR3 loop reads CASSGDGRLLIYEQYF. The CDR3 region has the DNA TGTGCCAGCAGCGGAGATGGGCGTTTACTTATATACGAGCAGTACTTC.